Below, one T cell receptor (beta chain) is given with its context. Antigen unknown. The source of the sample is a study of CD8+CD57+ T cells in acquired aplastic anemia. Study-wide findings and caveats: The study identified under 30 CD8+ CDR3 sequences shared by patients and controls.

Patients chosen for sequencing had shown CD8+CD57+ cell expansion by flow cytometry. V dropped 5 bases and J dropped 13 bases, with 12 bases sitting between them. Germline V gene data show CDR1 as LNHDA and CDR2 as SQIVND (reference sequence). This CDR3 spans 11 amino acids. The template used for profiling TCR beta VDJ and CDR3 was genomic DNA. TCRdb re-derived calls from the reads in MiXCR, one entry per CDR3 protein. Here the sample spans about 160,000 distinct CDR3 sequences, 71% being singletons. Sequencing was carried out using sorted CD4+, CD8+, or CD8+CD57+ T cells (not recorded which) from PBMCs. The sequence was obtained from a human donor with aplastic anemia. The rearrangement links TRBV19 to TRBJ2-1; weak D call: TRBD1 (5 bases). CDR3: CASSVGAGQFF. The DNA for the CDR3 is TGTGCCAGTAGTGTAGGGGCAGGCCAGTTCTTC. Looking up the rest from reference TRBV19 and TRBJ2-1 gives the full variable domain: DGGITQSPKYLFRKEGQNVTLSCEQNLNHDAMYWYRQDPGQGLRLIYYSQIVNDFQKGDIAEGYSVSREKKESFPLTVTSAQKNPTAFYLCASSVGAGQFFGPGTRLTVL.